The next 12 T cell receptor beta chains were all read from a single sample in a study of regulatory T cells in long-lasting Graves disease. Libraries of TCR beta came from iRepertoire HTBI primers plus Arm-PCR of CDR3 regions. TCRdb reanalysed the multiplex PCR reads using MiXCR and keeps one entry per CDR3 protein. The sample consists of roughly 700,000 distinct CDR3 sequences, 25% to 35% of them appearing once. Time point denoted: persistent/refractory GD, antithyroid drugs over 5 years with positive TRAb. TCR sequences were obtained from RNA taken from PBMCs. The material sequenced was peripheral blood mononuclear cells (PBMCs), taken when the disease was refractory, from a patient treated with antithyroid drugs. These receptors were obtained from a female donor with Graves disease.

This chain joins TRBV27 and TRBJ2-7; TRBD2 matches 7 bases. Trimming at V came to 10 bases and at J to 3 bases, leaving 12 bases not matched to a gene. The CDR3 covers 14 residues. Germline V gene sequence: CDR1 MNHEY, CDR2 SMNVEV (reference sequence). The CDR3: CATRKGEGSYEQYF. The CDR3 DNA reads as TGTGCCACCCGTAAAGGGGAGGGGAGCTACGAGCAGTACTTC.

About this clonotype: This likely came from a read error, as a far larger clone is one base away. Because it lacks the conserved phenylalanine or tryptophan at the end, this CDR3 is likely a read error. The gene calls are TRBV12-3 or TRBV12-4 and TRBJ2-5; 15 bases align to TRBD2. Trimming cost V 6 bases and J 2 bases; bases outside gene matches: 7. CDR3 size: 17 residues. The CDR3 is CASSQGLAGGPQETQYL. CDR3 nucleotide sequence: TGTGCCAGCAGCCAGGGACTAGCGGGAGGCCCACAAGAGACCCAGTACCTC.

This clonotype has more than one count but fewer than ten. The chain links TRBV2 to TRBJ1-3; D gene uncertain. The CDR3 runs to 14 residues. Trimming took 6 bases from V and 0 from J, leaving 9 bases between them. CDR1 is SNHLY, CDR2 FYNNEI, per germline. The CDR3 is CASRASGSGNTIYF. CDR3 DNA: TGTGCCAGCAGGGCCAGTGGCTCTGGAAACACCATATATTTT.

The J gene is TRBJ2-4, the V gene TRBV12-3 or TRBV12-4, with D uncertain. This CDR3 contains 13 residues. The V and J ends lost 7 bases and 2 bases respectively, with 9 bases between them. The CDR3, as DNA: TGTGCCAGCACAGCCACTTCCAAAAACATTCAGTACTTC. This gives the protein CASTATSKNIQYF.

The rearrangement joins TRBV20-1 to TRBJ2-5; 10 bases are shared with TRBD2. J was trimmed by 2 bases and V by 5 bases; bases with no gene match: 8. The germline V gene encodes CDR1 DFQATT and CDR2 SNEGSKA (reference sequence). The CDR3 contains 15 residues. The CDR3 loop reads CSAEFPLAGQETQYF. The CDR3 DNA is TGCAGTGCTGAGTTCCCACTAGCGGGGCAAGAGACCCAGTACTTC.

This sequence joins TRBV7-9 and TRBJ1-5; D ambiguous. This CDR3 contains 16 residues. V was cut by 6 bases and J by 3 bases, with 18 bases left in between. Per the germline V gene, CDR1 is SEHNR and CDR2 is FQNEAQ (reference sequence). For the CDR3, the DNA is TGTGCCAGCAGTCCTGACGGACTTTTGTCCAATCAGCCCCAGCATTTT. Its protein product is CASSPDGLLSNQPQHF.

The chain employs TRBV27 and TRBJ2-5; 8 bases fit TRBD2. There are 14 residues in the CDR3. Germline loops: CDR1 MNHEY, CDR2 SMNVEV (reference sequence). J was trimmed by 4 bases and V by 7 bases; bases with no gene match: 8. The DNA of the CDR3 is TGTGCCAGCATGATGACGGGAGGGGGAGAGACCCAGTACTTC. Its translation: CASMMTGGGETQYF.

At least ten counts were recorded for this clonotype. V usage is TRBV10-2 and J usage is TRBJ2-7, with TRBD2 identical over 12 bases. The ends lost 8 bases at V and 1 base at J; junction bases unmatched: 3. This CDR3 comprises 14 residues. Germline V gene data show CDR1 as WSHSY and CDR2 as SAAADI. The CDR3 region is CASALAGGSYEQYF. In DNA form, the CDR3 reads TGCGCCAGCGCACTAGCGGGAGGATCCTACGAGCAGTACTTC.

This clonotype was observed at least ten times. The chain joins TRBV28 to TRBJ2-6, with 9 positions matching TRBD1. J lost 0 bases, V lost 7 bases, and 7 bases had no gene match. CDR1 and CDR2 from the germline V gene are MDHEN and SYDVKM. The CDR3 has 17 amino acids. The CDR3 sequence is CASMDRDRASGANVLTF. CDR3 nucleotide sequence: TGTGCCAGCATGGACCGGGACAGGGCCTCTGGGGCCAACGTCCTGACTTTC. The variable domain in full, with the rest retrieved from reference TRBV28 and TRBJ2-6, is DVKVTQSSRYLVKRTGEKVFLECVQDMDHENMFWYRQDPGLGLRLIYFSYDVKMKEKGDIPEGYSVSREKKERFSLILESASTNQTSMYLCASMDRDRASGANVLTFGAGSRLTVL.

This clonotype was recorded many times. The genes are TRBV10-3 and TRBJ1-4; D remains ambiguous. Trimming removed 2 bases from V and 8 bases from J, with 9 bases in between. CDR3 length: 13 residues. Germline assignment: CDR1 ENHRY and CDR2 SYGVKD. CDR3 coding DNA: TGTGCCATCAGTGAGGGCCCGGGGGAAAAACTGTTTTTT. This translates into CAISEGPGEKLFF.

The rearrangement uses TRBV28 and TRBJ2-4, with TRBD2 as a possible D gene (6 bases). The V end was cut by 6 bases, the J end by 0 bases, with 18 bases between. Germline loops: CDR1 MDHEN, CDR2 SYDVKM. This CDR3 comprises 17 residues. DNA for the CDR3: TGTGCCAGCAGCCCCCCCTTGGGACTCGGAGCCAAAAACATTCAGTACTTC. It codes for CASSPPLGLGAKNIQYF.

This clonotype was counted many times. The J gene is TRBJ1-2, the V gene TRBV30; D is unclear. V was pared by 0 bases and J by 1 base, with 3 bases between. From germline, CDR1 is GTSNPN and CDR2 SVGIG (reference sequence). CDR3 length: 12 amino acids. CDR3 loop: CAWSVNNYGYTF. The CDR3 nucleotides are TGTGCCTGGAGTGTAAATAACTATGGCTACACCTTC. The full variable domain, completed using reference TRBV30 and TRBJ1-2, is SQTIHQWPATLVQPVGSPLSLECTVEGTSNPNLYWYRQAAGRGLQLLFYSVGIGQISSEVPQNLSASRPQDRQFILSSKKLLLSDSGFYLCAWSVNNYGYTFGSGTRLTVV.